These T cell receptor beta chains were read from a single sample in a study of CD8 T cells in Susac syndrome. TCRdb re-derived calls from the immunoSEQ multiplex PCR reads in MiXCR, one entry per CDR3 protein. Here the sample spans hundreds of thousands of distinct CDR3 sequences, roughly 94% being singletons. Sequencing was performed on CD4+ T cells from PBMCs. Receptors were obtained from a human donor with multiple sclerosis. Both conserved end residues are part of each CDR3. D genes are given only for firm matches. Expanded clones get a size class; other rows say once, few or many, or leave the size out.

length	size	D	V	J	CDR3	DNA
13	-	-	TRBV29-1	TRBJ2-1	CSVERTLYNEQFF	TGCAGCGTGGAAAGGACACTCTACAATGAGCAGTTCTTC
14	-	TRBD1	TRBV29-1	TRBJ2-2	CSVHRGPNTGELFF	TGCAGCGTTCACAGGGGACCGAACACCGGGGAGCTGTTTTTT
15	-	TRBD1	TRBV30	TRBJ1-4	CAWSIRGTANEKLFF	TGTGCCTGGAGTATACGCGGGACAGCAAATGAAAAACTGTTTTTT
15	once	-	TRBV7-9	TRBJ2-3	CASSPAGSGTDTQYF	TGTGCCAGCAGCCCAGCAGGGTCGGGCACAGATACGCAGTATTTT
15	-	-	TRBV5-1	TRBJ2-3	CASSLDVASTDTQYF	TGCGCCAGCAGCTTAGACGTTGCTAGCACAGATACGCAGTATTTT
16	-	-	TRBV9	TRBJ2-3	CASSPHGGGSTDTQYF	TGTGCCAGCAGCCCCCATGGAGGGGGAAGCACAGATACGCAGTATTTT
11	-	-	TRBV29-1	TRBJ1-2	CSGQGNYGYTF	TGCAGCGGCCAGGGAAACTATGGCTACACCTTC
16	-	-	TRBV25-1	TRBJ2-2	CASSELGAVNTGELFF	TGTGCCAGCAGTGAATTAGGGGCTGTGAACACCGGGGAGCTGTTTTTT
11	-	-	TRBV25-1	TRBJ2-7	CASSAAYEQYF	TGTGCCAGCAGTGCAGCCTACGAGCAGTACTTC
17	-	TRBD2	TRBV5-6	TRBJ2-2	CASSTGLAGANTGELFF	TGTGCCAGCAGCACGGGACTAGCGGGAGCGAACACCGGGGAGCTGTTTTTT
16	once	-	TRBV20-1	TRBJ2-1	CSARDDLWPVYNEQFF	TGCAGTGCTAGAGATGACTTGTGGCCCGTATACAATGAGCAGTTCTTC
15	-	TRBD2	TRBV2	TRBJ2-7	CASSLAGGLAYEQYF	TGTGCCAGCAGTCTAGCGGGGGGCCTTGCCTACGAGCAGTACTTC
13	-	-	TRBV30	TRBJ1-5	CAWSASGDQPQHF	TGTGCCTGGAGCGCTTCTGGCGATCAGCCCCAGCATTTT
13	-	-	TRBV11-2	TRBJ2-4	CASARGSKNIQYF	TGTGCCAGCGCACGGGGGAGCAAAAACATTCAGTACTTC
13	-	TRBD1	TRBV10-3	TRBJ1-2	CAIRTGDAYGYTF	TGTGCCATCAGGACAGGGGACGCCTATGGCTACACCTTC
14	-	-	TRBV20-1	TRBJ1-2	CSAPRGRDLSGYTF	TGCAGTGCTCCCCGGGGGAGGGACCTGAGTGGCTACACCTTC
14	-	-	TRBV30	TRBJ1-4	CAWSSGGKIEKLFF	TGTGCCTGGAGTTCGGGGGGCAAGATCGAAAAACTGTTTTTT
16	-	-	TRBV7-2	TRBJ1-3	CASSLVGRGTGNTIYF	TGTGCCAGCAGCTTAGTAGGAAGGGGCACTGGAAACACCATATATTTT
14	-	TRBD1	TRBV29-1	TRBJ2-3	CSVSPGQRTDTQYF	TGCAGCGTGTCGCCGGGACAGCGCACAGATACGCAGTATTTT